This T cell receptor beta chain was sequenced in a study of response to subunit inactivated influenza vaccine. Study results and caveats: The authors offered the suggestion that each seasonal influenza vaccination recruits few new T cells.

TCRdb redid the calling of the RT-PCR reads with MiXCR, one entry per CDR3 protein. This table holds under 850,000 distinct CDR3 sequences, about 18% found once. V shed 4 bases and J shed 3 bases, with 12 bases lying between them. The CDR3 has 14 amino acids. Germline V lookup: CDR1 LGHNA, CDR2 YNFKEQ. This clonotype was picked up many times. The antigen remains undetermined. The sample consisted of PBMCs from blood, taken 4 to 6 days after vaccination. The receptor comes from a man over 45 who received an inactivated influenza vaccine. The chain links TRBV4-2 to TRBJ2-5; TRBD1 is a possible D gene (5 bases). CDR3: CASSRRTDKETQYF. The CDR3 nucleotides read TGTGCCAGCAGCCGTCGAACGGACAAAGAGACCCAGTACTTC.